This T cell receptor beta chain is drawn from a study of T cells in Graves' hyperthyroidism and ophthalmopathy. Study outcomes and limitations: Progression to ophthalmopathy was predicted a median of 6.5 months early. Ophthalmopathy was told apart from stable hyperthyroidism by a 13 V-J model.

Uncontrolled infection, other autoimmune disease, pregnancy or lactation excluded patients. Clinical symptoms, serum thyroxine, TRAb, thyroid ultrasound and orbital computed tomography informed diagnoses. The source material, RNA transcripts, was used to amplify TCR beta CDR3 regions. Initially, a first-round RT-PCR of the TCR CDR3 employed the HTBI primer set. In TCRdb, the multiplex PCR reads were re-called with MiXCR into one record per CDR3 protein. The table has hundreds of thousands of distinct CDR3 sequences, roughly 15% seen once. Looked up from germline, CDR1 is KGHDR and CDR2 is SFDVKD. CDR3 length: 15 residues. Trimming removed 4 bases from V and 0 bases from J, with 12 bases in between. The table lists this clonotype with a few counts. Its target is not known.

The sequence was collected from a woman in her forties or fifties with Graves' ophthalmopathy. The sequencing input was blood. The genes are TRBV24-1 and TRBJ2-7, with a possible D match to TRBD1 (5 bases). CDR3 in amino acids: CATSETGFSSYEQYF. The CDR3 DNA follows: TGTGCCACCAGTGAAACAGGATTTAGCTCCTACGAGCAGTACTTC.